This TCR beta chain was sequenced in a study of human T cells and chemical hapten exposure. As for time point: pre-sensitization, week 0. The treatment was: therapeutic diphenylcyclopropenone sensitization with weekly scalp DPC. The CDR3 runs 15 residues. The germline CDR1 and CDR2 sequences are KGHSH and LQKENI. V lost 2 bases and J 1 base, leaving 11 bases between the germline ends. One entry per CDR3 protein, called by TCRdb with MiXCR from the RACE reads. Found here are 60,000 to 70,000 distinct CDR3 sequences, approximately 9.9% of them singletons; the top ten hold 5% to 5.5%. This chain connects TRBV18 to TRBJ1-1, with D hard to call. The specimen was whole blood, collected in connection with sensitization to the hapten diphenylcyclopropenone (DPC). The receptor comes from a woman between 45 and 65 years old with alopecia areata. Some clones in this sample may be carry-over from other donors' samples. The CDR3: CASSPDVIQNTEAFF. CDR3 nucleotides: TGTGCCAGCTCACCAGATGTAATCCAGAACACTGAAGCTTTCTTT. The full variable domain, completed using reference TRBV18 and TRBJ1-1, is NAGVMQNPRHLVRRRGQEARLRCSPMKGHSHVYWYRQLPEEGLKFMVYLQKENIIDESGMPKERFSAEFPKEGPSILRIQQVVRGDSAAYFCASSPDVIQNTEAFFGQGTRLTVV.